This TCR beta chain was recovered during a study of blood T cell repertoires in COVID-19. The overall study: COVID-19 samples collected from the United States, Italy and Spain covered acute and convalescent phases.

While infection was still active, Seattle patients were enrolled and then followed longitudinally. The protocol was immunoSEQ multiplex PCR, while the TCRdb copy is restricted to in-frame clones and leaves out a portion. The sample includes over 150,000 clones, approximately 85% of them seen just once. Germline loops: CDR1 SGDLS, CDR2 YYNGEE. The CDR3 consists of 15 residues. V trimming: 3 bases; J trimming: 4 bases; junction bases outside the gene matches: 7. This TCR came from a man in his sixties with COVID-19, enrolled during active disease. This chain links TRBV9 with TRBJ1-2; 9 bases match TRBD1. Sequencing used peripheral blood. The CDR3 coding sequence is TGTGCCAGCAGCGCCCGGGACAGGGACCGCTATGGCTACACCTTC. Protein sequence: CASSARDRDRYGYTF.